The 28 T cell receptor beta chains below come from one sample, sequenced in a study of shared clonotypes between healthy human individuals. Using immunoSEQ multiplex PCR, the repertoire was profiled, and TCRdb retains in-frame clones only, with some absent. Among around 1,900,000 clones listed, 93% were seen once. CD45RO-negative cells were positively selected for CCR7, leaving out terminally differentiated effector memory CD45RA+ cells. The sequenced material came from naive CD8+ T cells from PBMCs. These receptors originate from a young man in good health. Some clones in this sample may be carry-over from other donors' samples.

The chain uses TRBV21-1 and TRBJ1-5; the table's TRBD1 call for D was not verified on the DNA. TRBV21-1 is a pseudogene locus. This CDR3 spans 15 amino acids. This CDR3 is CASSKEARINQPQHF. The DNA for the CDR3 is TGTGCCAGCAGCAAAGAGGCCAGGATCAATCAGCCCCAGCATTTT.

The chain uses TRBV11-2 and TRBJ2-3, with D possibly TRBD1 on 5 matching bases. CDR1 is SGHAT and CDR2 is FQNNGV in the germline V gene. V dropped 5 bases and J dropped 4 bases, with 13 bases sitting between them. This CDR3 spans 14 amino acids. In DNA, the CDR3 is TGTGCCAGCAGCGCAGGCAGGGTCCCAGATACGCAGTATTTT. As protein: CASSAGRVPDTQYF.

The chain links TRBV28 to TRBJ2-7, with D perhaps TRBD1 (5 bases). With 4 bases removed from V and 0 bases from J, the gap between germline ends came to 19 bases. Germline values: CDR1 MDHEN, CDR2 SYDVKM. The CDR3 runs 17 residues. CDR3 DNA: TGTGCCAGCAGTTCTCGACATACAGGAATAGTCTCCTACGAGCAGTACTTC. Encoded protein: CASSSRHTGIVSYEQYF.

The chain couples TRBV19 to TRBJ2-7; TRBD2 matches 14 bases. CDR3 length: 14 residues. Trimming removed 7 bases from V and 6 bases from J; junction bases left unmatched: 5. CDR1 and CDR2 from the germline V gene are LNHDA and SQIVND (reference sequence). The CDR3 here is CASMGTSGSPEQYF. In DNA form, the CDR3 reads TGTGCCAGTATGGGGACTAGCGGGAGCCCCGAGCAGTACTTC.

The V gene is TRBV6-1, the J gene TRBJ2-7, with 10 bases fitting TRBD1. Trimming took 7 bases from V and 6 from J; bases not matched to a gene: 9. The CDR3 loop spans 14 amino acids. Germline CDR1 is MNHNS and CDR2 is SASEGT. The CDR3 nucleotides are TGTGCCAGCACTCCGACAGGGGGCATAGGCGAGCAGTACTTC. It yields the protein CASTPTGGIGEQYF.

In the case of this clone: Other DNA sequences of this sample code for an identical CDR3. This chain connects TRBV28 to TRBJ1-5; a weak D match, TRBD1 (5 bases). V lost 3 bases to trimming and J lost 1 base, with 7 bases between them. CDR1 is MDHEN and CDR2 is SYDVKM in the germline V gene. The CDR3 extends over 14 amino acids. The CDR3 DNA reads as TGTGCCAGCAGTTTGGAGGGGAGCAATCAGCCCCAGCATTTT. It encodes CASSLEGSNQPQHF.

The chain uses TRBV5-8 and TRBJ1-1; 7 positions match TRBD1. The junction had 12 bases not matched to a gene; V was cut back by 5 bases and J by 5 bases. This CDR3 has 15 amino acids. The germline CDR1 and CDR2 sequences are SGHTS and YDEGEE. CDR3 sequence reads: CASSYGRDSYTEAFF. The CDR3 DNA reads TGTGCCAGCAGTTATGGGCGGGACAGTTATACTGAAGCTTTCTTT.

The chain recombines TRBV7-9 with TRBJ2-6; TRBD1 matches 8 bases. This CDR3 is built from 17 residues. Germline lookup yields CDR1 SEHNR and CDR2 FQNEAQ (reference sequence). With 5 bases clipped from V and 0 bases from J, the junction kept 6 bases outside the gene matches. The CDR3 nucleotides read TGTGCCAGCAGCCAGAGGGACAGGAGCTCTGGGGCCAACGTCCTGACTTTC. It specifies CASSQRDRSSGANVLTF.

The chain combines TRBV7-2 with TRBJ2-1, with D perhaps matching TRBD1 (5 bases). V lost 1 base and J lost 7, with 8 bases in between. Germline V CDR1 and CDR2: SGHTA, FQGNSA. The CDR3 totals 13 residues. The CDR3 nucleotides read TGTGCCAGCAGCTTAGGCGCAGGGAATGAGCAGTTCTTC. This gives the protein CASSLGAGNEQFF.

The gene calls are TRBV30 and TRBJ2-1, with TRBD2 matching over 11 bases. The V gene's germline CDR1 is GTSNPN and CDR2 SVGIG (reference sequence). This CDR3 has 15 residues. J was trimmed by 9 bases and V by 4 bases; bases with no gene match: 11. The DNA for the CDR3 is TGTGCCTGGAAAAGCGGGGTAGCGGGAGGGAGTGAGCAGTTCTTC. Translating it yields CAWKSGVAGGSEQFF.

J is TRBJ2-2 and V is TRBV7-9; 8 bases map to TRBD2. With 5 bases clipped from V and 5 bases from J, the junction kept 7 bases outside the gene matches. CDR1 is SEHNR, CDR2 FQNEAQ, per germline (reference sequence). This CDR3 region has 15 residues. CDR3 in DNA: TGTGCCAGCAGCCCACCGGGACTAGTAACCGGGGAGCTGTTTTTT. Translated: CASSPPGLVTGELFF.

This clone occurred a few times. V is TRBV5-1 and J is TRBJ2-1; D may be TRBD1 (6 bases). Germline V gene sequence: CDR1 SGHRS, CDR2 YFSETQ. The CDR3 runs to 13 residues. Trimming shortened V by 2 bases and J by 7 bases, and 10 bases separated the two germline ends. CDR3 region: CASSLQGRNEQFF. Written as DNA, the CDR3 is TGCGCCAGCAGCTTACAGGGAAGGAATGAGCAGTTCTTC.

The CDR3 nucleotides read TGTGCCAGCAGTTTTAGGACAGGGGGCTTCTATGGCTACACCTTC. Amino acids: CASSFRTGGFYGYTF. This chain connects TRBV28 to TRBJ1-2, with 11 bases that match TRBD1. J was trimmed by 4 bases and V by 3 bases; bases with no gene match: 4. The germline gives CDR1 MDHEN, CDR2 SYDVKM. CDR3 length equals 15 residues.

The rearrangement links TRBV28 to TRBJ1-3; no clear D. Germline CDR1 is MDHEN and CDR2 is SYDVKM. The CDR3 loop spans 14 amino acids. Deletions cut 5 bases from V and 3 bases from J, with 11 bases between. The CDR3 coding sequence is TGTGCCAGCAGTCCGCCCCGGGTTGGAAACACCATATATTTT. Encoded protein: CASSPPRVGNTIYF.

The gene calls are TRBV28 and TRBJ2-1, with D possibly TRBD2 on 5 matching bases. The CDR3 has 14 residues. Germline V gene sequence: CDR1 MDHEN, CDR2 SYDVKM. The V and J ends lost 2 bases and 4 bases respectively, with 9 bases between them. CDR3 nucleotides: TGTGCCAGCAGTTTACACTCGGGGTACAATGAGCAGTTCTTC. Protein product: CASSLHSGYNEQFF. Filled out from reference TRBV28 and TRBJ2-1, the complete variable domain reads DVKVTQSSRYLVKRTGEKVFLECVQDMDHENMFWYRQDPGLGLRLIYFSYDVKMKEKGDIPEGYSVSREKKERFSLILESASTNQTSMYLCASSLHSGYNEQFFGPGTRLTVL.

The chain is built from TRBV27 and TRBJ2-7, with 8 bases aligning to TRBD1. The CDR3 sequence is 13 residues long. The J segment lost 2 bases and the V segment lost 6 bases, leaving 3 bases of the junction unmatched. The germline V gene encodes CDR1 MNHEY and CDR2 SMNVEV (reference sequence). CDR3 nucleotides: TGTGCCAGCAGCGCAGGGGGCCCCTACGAGCAGTACTTC. Protein product: CASSAGGPYEQYF.

The rearrangement uses TRBV27 and TRBJ2-1, with 9 bases aligning to TRBD2. V lost 10 bases, J lost 4 bases, and 8 bases stayed unmatched. Germline lookup yields CDR1 MNHEY and CDR2 SMNVEV (reference sequence). This CDR3 has 14 amino acids. The CDR3, as DNA: TGTGCCACCTCGGGTACTAGCGGGTACAATGAGCAGTTCTTC. It is translated as CATSGTSGYNEQFF.

The chain uses TRBV7-9 and TRBJ2-5; 9 positions match TRBD1. In germline, CDR1 is SEHNR, CDR2 FQNEAQ (reference sequence). V dropped 5 bases and J dropped 5; count of bases not matched to a gene: 9. This CDR3 comprises 15 residues. DNA of the CDR3: TGTGCCAGCAGCCCGCTACAGGGGGCGCAGGAGACCCAGTACTTC. Protein sequence: CASSPLQGAQETQYF.

This clone was observed a handful of times. In the same sample, other DNA sequences code for this CDR3. Written as DNA, the CDR3 is TGCGCCAGCAGCCAAGGGGTCTCTGGAAACACCATATATTTT. It is translated as CASSQGVSGNTIYF. The V call is TRBV4-3, the J call TRBJ1-3; no clear D gene. V lost 1 base and J lost 0, with 4 bases in between. CDR1 LGHNA and CDR2 YSLEER come from the germline V gene. This CDR3 spans 14 amino acids.

V usage is TRBV27 and J usage is TRBJ2-1; 10 bases match TRBD2. With 7 bases clipped from V and 7 bases from J, the junction kept 10 bases outside the gene matches. CDR1 and CDR2 from the germline V gene are MNHEY and SMNVEV (reference sequence). This CDR3 spans 15 amino acids. CDR3 protein: CASTQAGGLGNEQFF. In DNA form, the CDR3 reads TGTGCCAGCACCCAAGCGGGAGGGCTCGGGAATGAGCAGTTCTTC.

Concerning this clone: At one of its ends the junction is not consistent with the germline gene, which may arise from a read error. Other nucleotide sequences in the sample specify the same CDR3. V gene TRBV27 combines with J gene TRBJ2-7, with TRBD1 matching over 7 bases. Germline CDR1 MNHEY, CDR2 SMNVEV (reference sequence). The CDR3 consists of 16 residues. DNA of the CDR3: TGCGCCAGCAGAACCAACCGACAGGGCCCAGATGGGGAGCAGTACTTC. It encodes CASRTNRQGPDGEQYF.

V gene TRBV15 combines with J gene TRBJ1-4; D is perhaps TRBD1 (5 bases). Germline CDR1 LNHNV, CDR2 YYDKDF (reference sequence). The CDR3 covers 14 residues. V was shortened by 7 bases and J by 8 bases, with 17 bases between the two germline ends. CDR3 DNA sequence: TGTGCCACCACTTCGGGCCTGGGGGGAGAAAAACTGTTTTTT. Protein sequence: CATTSGLGGEKLFF.

The CDR3 is CAISEKDRNSGETQYF. CDR3 DNA: TGTGCCATCAGTGAGAAGGATCGGAATAGTGGAGAGACCCAGTACTTC. The rearrangement joins TRBV10-3 to TRBJ2-5; D not certain. Germline values: CDR1 ENHRY, CDR2 SYGVKD. CDR3 size: 16 residues. Trimming shortened V by 2 bases and J by 4 bases, and 17 bases separated the two germline ends.

This sequence joins TRBV7-9 and TRBJ2-7, with D hard to call. Germline CDR1 reads SEHNR; CDR2 reads FQNEAQ (reference sequence). V was trimmed by 2 bases and J by 5 bases, leaving 13 bases between them. This CDR3 spans 14 amino acids. CDR3 sequence reads: CASSLIGRTDEQYF. The CDR3, as DNA: TGTGCCAGCAGCTTAATAGGCAGAACCGACGAGCAGTACTTC.

The CDR3 loop is CAISPGPQSSYEQYF. The CDR3 region has the DNA TGTGCCATCAGTCCGGGACCCCAGAGCTCCTACGAGCAGTACTTC. The genes are TRBV10-3 and TRBJ2-7; possibly TRBD1 or TRBD2 for D (5 bases each). Germline CDR1 ENHRY, CDR2 SYGVKD. CDR3 length: 15 residues. The germline V and J ends were trimmed by 5 bases and 0 bases, with 14 bases remaining between them.

This chain links TRBV19 with TRBJ2-1, with 8 bases that match TRBD2. V shed 6 bases and J 6 bases; nucleotides not matched to a gene: 10. There are 15 residues in the CDR3. CDR1 is LNHDA, CDR2 SQIVND, per germline (reference sequence). CDR3 in DNA: TGTGCCAGTAGCAAAGCGGGAGTTAGCGCCAATGAGCAGTTCTTC. The encoded protein is CASSKAGVSANEQFF.

The chain joins TRBV4-1 to TRBJ2-7, with 8 bases fitting TRBD2. This CDR3 has 17 amino acids. Unmatched junction bases numbered 15, after V lost 6 bases and J lost 2 bases. Germline V gene data show CDR1 as MGHRA and CDR2 as YSYEKL. The CDR3 coding sequence is TGCGCCAGCAGTCCCGGACGGGAGGGCCCAACGGCCTACGAGCAGTACTTC. Residues: CASSPGREGPTAYEQYF.

As concerns this clone: Additional DNA sequences in this sample encode the identical CDR3. For the CDR3, the DNA is TGTGCCTGGAGCCTACAGGGGGGGACTGAAGCTTTCTTT. Residues: CAWSLQGGTEAFF. The V gene is TRBV30, the J gene TRBJ1-1, with 8 positions matching TRBD1. V dropped 3 bases and J dropped 5; count of bases not matched to a gene: 5. There are 13 residues in the CDR3. The germline V gene has CDR1 GTSNPN and CDR2 SVGIG (reference sequence).